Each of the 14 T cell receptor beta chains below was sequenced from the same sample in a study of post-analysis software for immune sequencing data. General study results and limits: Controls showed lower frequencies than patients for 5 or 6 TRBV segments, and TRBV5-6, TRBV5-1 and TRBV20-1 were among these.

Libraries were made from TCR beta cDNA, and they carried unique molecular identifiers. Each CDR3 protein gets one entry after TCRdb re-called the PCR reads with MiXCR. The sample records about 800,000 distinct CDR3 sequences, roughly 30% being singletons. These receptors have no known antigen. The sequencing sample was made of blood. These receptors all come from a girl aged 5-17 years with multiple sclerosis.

CDR3 sequence reads: CASSLSWSSGYTF. DNA of the CDR3: TGTGCCAGCAGTCTCTCGTGGAGTAGTGGCTACACCTTC. The V and J genes are TRBV6-5 and TRBJ1-2; unclear D gene. Germline CDR1 MNHEY, CDR2 SVGAGI. CDR3 length: 13 residues. Deletions cut 5 bases from V and 7 bases from J, with 14 bases between.

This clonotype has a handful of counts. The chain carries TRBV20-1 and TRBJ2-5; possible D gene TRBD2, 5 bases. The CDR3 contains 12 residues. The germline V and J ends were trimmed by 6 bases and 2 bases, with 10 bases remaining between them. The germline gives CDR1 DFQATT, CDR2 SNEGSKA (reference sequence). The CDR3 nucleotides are TGCAGTGCCCCACCGGGGCAAGAGACCCAGTACTTC. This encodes CSAPPGQETQYF.

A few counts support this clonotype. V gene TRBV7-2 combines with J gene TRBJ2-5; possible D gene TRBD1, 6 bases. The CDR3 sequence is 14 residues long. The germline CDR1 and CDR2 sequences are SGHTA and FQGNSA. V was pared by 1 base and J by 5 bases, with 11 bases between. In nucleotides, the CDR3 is TGTGCCAGCAGCTTAGTTGGGGGCTCGGAGACCCAGTACTTC. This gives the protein CASSLVGGSETQYF.

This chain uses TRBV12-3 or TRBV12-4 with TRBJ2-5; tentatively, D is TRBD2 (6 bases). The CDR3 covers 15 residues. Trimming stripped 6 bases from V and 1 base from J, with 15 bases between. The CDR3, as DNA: TGTGCCAGCAGCCTAATGGGGGGAGCCCAAGAGACCCAGTACTTC. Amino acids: CASSLMGGAQETQYF.

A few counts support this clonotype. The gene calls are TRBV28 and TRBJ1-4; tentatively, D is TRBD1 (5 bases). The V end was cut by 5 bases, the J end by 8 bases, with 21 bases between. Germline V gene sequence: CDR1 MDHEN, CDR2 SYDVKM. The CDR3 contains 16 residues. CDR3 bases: TGTGCCAGCAGTATTAAACTGGGACGGGATTGGGAAAAACTGTTTTTT. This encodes CASSIKLGRDWEKLFF.

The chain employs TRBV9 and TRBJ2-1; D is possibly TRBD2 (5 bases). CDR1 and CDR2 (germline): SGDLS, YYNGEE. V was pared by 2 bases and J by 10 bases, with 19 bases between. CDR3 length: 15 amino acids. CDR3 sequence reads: CASSVDYQPYYEQFF. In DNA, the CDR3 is TGTGCCAGCAGCGTCGACTACCAACCGTACTACGAGCAGTTCTTC.

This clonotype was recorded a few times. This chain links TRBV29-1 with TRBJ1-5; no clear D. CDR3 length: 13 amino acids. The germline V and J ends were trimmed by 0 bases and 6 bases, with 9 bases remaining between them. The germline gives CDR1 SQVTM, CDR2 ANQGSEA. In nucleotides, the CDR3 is TGCAGCGTTGAAGATGTCGTGGGTCAGCCCCAGCATTTT. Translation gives CSVEDVVGQPQHF. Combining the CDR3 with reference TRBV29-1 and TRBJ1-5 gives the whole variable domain SAVISQKPSRDICQRGTSLTIQCQVDSQVTMMFWYRQQPGQSLTLIATANQGSEATYESGFVIDKFPISRPNLTFSTLTVSNMSPEDSSIYLCSVEDVVGQPQHFGDGTRLSIL.

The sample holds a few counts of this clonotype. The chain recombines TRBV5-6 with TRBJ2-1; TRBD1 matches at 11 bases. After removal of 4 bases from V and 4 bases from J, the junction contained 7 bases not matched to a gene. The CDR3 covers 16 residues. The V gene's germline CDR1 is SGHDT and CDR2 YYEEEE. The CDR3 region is CASSPAGTGGYNEQFF. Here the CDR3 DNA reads TGTGCCAGCAGCCCGGCGGGGACAGGGGGTTACAATGAGCAGTTCTTC.

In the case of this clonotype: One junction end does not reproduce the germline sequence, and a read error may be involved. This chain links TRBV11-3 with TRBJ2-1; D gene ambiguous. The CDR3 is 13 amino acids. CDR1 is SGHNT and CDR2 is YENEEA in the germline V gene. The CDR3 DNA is TGTGCCAGCAGCTTATTGGGGTGGCATGAGCGGTTCTTC. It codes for CASSLLGWHERFF.

The CDR3 DNA follows: TGTGCCAGCAGTGACTGGGACGGGAGAGGTGGGCAGCCCCAGCATTTT. Translation gives CASSDWDGRGGQPQHF. This chain links TRBV6-6 with TRBJ1-5; a weak D match, TRBD1 (5 bases). The V end was cut by 5 bases, the J end by 7 bases, with 21 bases between. Germline V CDR1 and CDR2: MNHNY, SVGAGI (reference sequence). This CDR3 region has 16 residues.

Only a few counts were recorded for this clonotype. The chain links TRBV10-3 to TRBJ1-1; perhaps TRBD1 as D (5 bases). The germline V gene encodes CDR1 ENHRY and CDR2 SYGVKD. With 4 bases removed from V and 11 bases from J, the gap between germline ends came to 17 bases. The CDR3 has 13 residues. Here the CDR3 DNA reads TGTGCCATCAGTGTCGGGGCATCCGACCGGGCTTTCTTT. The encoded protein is CAISVGASDRAFF.

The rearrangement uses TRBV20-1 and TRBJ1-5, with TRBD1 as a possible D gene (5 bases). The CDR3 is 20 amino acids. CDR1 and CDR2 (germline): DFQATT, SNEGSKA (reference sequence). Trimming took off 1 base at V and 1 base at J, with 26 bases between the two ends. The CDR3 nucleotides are TGCAGTGCTAGAGTATCTGGGCGGGACGTCTGGTACCCAAGCAATCAGCCCCAGCATTTT. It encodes CSARVSGRDVWYPSNQPQHF.

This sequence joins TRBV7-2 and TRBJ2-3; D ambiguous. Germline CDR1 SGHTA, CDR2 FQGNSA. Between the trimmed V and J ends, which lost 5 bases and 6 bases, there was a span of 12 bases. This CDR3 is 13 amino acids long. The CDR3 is CASSPTLSDTQYF. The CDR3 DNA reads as TGTGCCAGCAGCCCTACCCTGTCGGATACGCAGTATTTT.

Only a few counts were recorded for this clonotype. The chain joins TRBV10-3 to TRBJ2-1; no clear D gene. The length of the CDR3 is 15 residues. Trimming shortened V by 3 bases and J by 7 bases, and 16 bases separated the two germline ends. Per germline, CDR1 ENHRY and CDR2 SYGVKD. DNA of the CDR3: TGTGCCATCAGTGACCCTTCGACCTTGGTAAATGAGCAGTTCTTC. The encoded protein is CAISDPSTLVNEQFF.